This TCR beta chain was recovered during a study of naive and memory T cell subsets. Overall study results and limits: Especially in CD8 cells, naive repertoires contained a few larger clonotypes, possibly CD45RA-re-expressing memory cells.

Turning to this clonotype: Its antigen is unknown.

The length of the CDR3 is 14 residues. Both TRBC1 and TRBC2 were covered by a beta constant-region primer of two equimolar oligonucleotides. Nested alpha and beta constant-region primers with the SP2 primer drove four PCR rounds on ligated cDNA. TCRdb passed the UMI-ligation and nested PCR reads through MiXCR, listing each CDR3 protein once. The table lists about 140,000 distinct CDR3 sequences, approximately 21% of them singletons, with around 0.63% in the top ten. Sequential positive selection took CD4 T cells first, then CD8 T cells. Input material: naive CD8+ T cells from blood. The rearrangement links TRBV3-2 to TRBJ1-2; TRBD1, the table's D call, was not compared with the DNA. TRBV3-2 is noted as a pseudogene. The clonotype was recovered from a human donor in good health. The CDR3 loop is CASSQPGQNYGYTF. CDR3 nucleotide sequence: TGTGCCAGCAGCCAGCCGGGACAGAACTATGGCTACACCTTC.